The 23 T cell receptor beta chains presented below share a single source sample, sequenced in a study of beta chain features in type 1 diabetes. The authors reverse transcribed all of the isolated RNA, so sequencing captured expressed TCRB transcripts. Produced via immunoSEQ multiplex PCR; TCRdb's table is partial and in-frame only. The sample carries about 320,000 clones, 11% to 15% recorded once. Specimen: central memory CD4+ T cells from blood. These receptors were collected from a man aged 25-45 years in good health.

To note about this clone: This same CDR3 is encoded by further DNA sequences in the sample. J is TRBJ2-3 and V is TRBV27, with TRBD1 as a possible D gene (6 bases). Trimming removed 6 bases from V and 0 bases from J, with 7 bases in between. The CDR3 runs 13 residues. From germline, CDR1 is MNHEY and CDR2 SMNVEV (reference sequence). Here the CDR3 DNA reads TGTGCCAGCAGAGGGGGAAGCACAGATACGCAGTATTTT. Amino acid sequence: CASRGGSTDTQYF.

CDR3 sequence: CASSLNPQETQYF. CDR3 DNA sequence: TGTGCCAGCAGCTTAAACCCGCAAGAGACCCAGTACTTC. V usage is TRBV7-3 and J usage is TRBJ2-5, with D hard to call. CDR1 and CDR2 from the germline V gene are SGHTA and FQGTGA. The CDR3 extends over 13 amino acids. V was cut by 1 base and J by 2 bases, with 5 bases left in between.

The chain has TRBV10-2 and TRBJ1-1; no clear D. The germline V and J ends were trimmed by 4 bases and 6 bases, with 9 bases remaining between them. Germline lookup yields CDR1 WSHSY and CDR2 SAAADI. The CDR3 extends over 12 amino acids. For the CDR3, the DNA is TGCGCCAGCAGTGGAGTGAGTCCTGAAGCTTTCTTT. This gives the protein CASSGVSPEAFF.

CDR3 sequence: CATPISVPGQGNSPLHF. The CDR3 DNA reads TGTGCCACCCCCATTTCCGTTCCGGGACAGGGAAATTCACCCCTCCACTTT. The chain has TRBV7-9 and TRBJ1-6; the match to TRBD1 covers 9 bases. V was pared by 10 bases and J by 7 bases, with 17 bases of the junction left unmatched. Looked up from germline, CDR1 is SEHNR and CDR2 is FQNEAQ (reference sequence). This CDR3 spans 17 amino acids. Full variable domain (outside the CDR3, taken from reference TRBV7-9 and TRBJ1-6): DTGVSQNPRHKITKRGQNVTFRCDPISEHNRLYWYRQTLGQGPEFLTYFQNEAQLEKSRLLSDRFSAERPKGSFSTLEIQRTEQGDSAMYLCATPISVPGQGNSPLHFGNGTRLTVT.

The chain links TRBV7-2 to TRBJ1-1, with D possibly matching TRBD1 (5 bases). This CDR3 region has 16 residues. The V gene's germline CDR1 is SGHTA and CDR2 FQGNSA. The V end was cut by 5 bases, the J end by 0 bases, with 16 bases between. CDR3 sequence (DNA): TGTGCCAGCAGCCCCCGAAGACAGCTATTGAACACTGAAGCTTTCTTT. Encoded protein: CASSPRRQLLNTEAFF.

This chain uses TRBV5-4 with TRBJ2-1, with D tentatively TRBD1 or TRBD2 (5 bases each). Germline V CDR1 and CDR2: SGHNT, YYREEE (reference sequence). The CDR3 is 15 residues long. The V and J ends lost 4 bases and 8 bases respectively, with 19 bases between them. The CDR3: CASSPTRGPGDEQFF. The CDR3 DNA sequence: TGTGCCAGCAGCCCGACGAGGGGACCTGGGGATGAGCAGTTCTTC.

The chain has TRBV7-6 and TRBJ2-3; the D gene is possibly TRBD1 (6 bases). CDR3 size: 16 residues. V lost 3 bases and J lost 2, with 15 bases in between. Per germline, CDR1 SGHVS and CDR2 FNYEAQ. The CDR3 nucleotides read TGTGCCAGCAGCTTGCGCCCGGACAGACCCACAGATACGCAGTATTTT. Translated, it gives CASSLRPDRPTDTQYF.

V and J are TRBV19 and TRBJ2-1, with 9 bases lining up with TRBD2. Germline values: CDR1 LNHDA, CDR2 SQIVND (reference sequence). V lost 5 bases to trimming and J lost 10 bases; unmatched junction nucleotides: 9. The length of the CDR3 is 14 residues. The CDR3 here is CASSWASGKGEQFF. The DNA for the CDR3 is TGTGCCAGTAGTTGGGCTAGCGGGAAAGGGGAGCAGTTCTTC. The full variable domain, rest sourced from reference TRBV19 and TRBJ2-1, is DGGITQSPKYLFRKEGQNVTLSCEQNLNHDAMYWYRQDPGQGLRLIYYSQIVNDFQKGDIAEGYSVSREKKESFPLTVTSAQKNPTAFYLCASSWASGKGEQFFGPGTRLTVL.

This clone was recorded a few times. The chain uses TRBV5-6 and TRBJ2-7, with 10 bases identical to TRBD2. The germline CDR1 and CDR2 sequences are SGHDT and YYEEEE. V lost 5 bases and J lost 0; bases outside the gene matches: 5. This CDR3 is built from 15 residues. CDR3 bases: TGTGCCAGCAGAATAGCGGGAGGCTACTCCTACGAGCAGTACGTC. The encoded protein is CASRIAGGYSYEQYV.

This clone was seen a few times. This chain uses TRBV18 with TRBJ1-6, with 8 bases fitting TRBD1. The ends lost 4 bases at V and 5 bases at J; junction bases unmatched: 7. Looked up from germline, CDR1 is KGHSH and CDR2 is LQKENI. The CDR3 extends over 16 amino acids. The CDR3 reads CASSLMTGDDNSPLHF. CDR3 bases: TGTGCCAGCTCACTGATGACAGGGGACGATAATTCACCCCTCCACTTT.

This chain joins TRBV7-6 and TRBJ2-2, with 13 bases fitting TRBD2. The CDR3 extends over 18 amino acids. Germline V gives CDR1 SGHVS, CDR2 FNYEAQ. Germline trimming cut 1 base from V and 6 bases from J; bases unmatched to any gene: 8. The DNA of the CDR3 is TGTGCCAGCAGCTTAGGGACTAGCGGGAGTGGGGTCGCCGGGGAGCTGTTTTTT. It yields the protein CASSLGTSGSGVAGELFF. The entire variable domain, with the rest obtained from reference TRBV7-6 and TRBJ2-2, is as follows: GAGVSQSPRYKVTKRGQDVALRCDPISGHVSLYWYRQALGQGPEFLTYFNYEAQQDKSGLPNDRFSAERPEGSISTLTIQRTEQRDSAMYRCASSLGTSGSGVAGELFFGEGSRLTVL.

The gene calls are TRBV28 and TRBJ2-4, with TRBD2 identical over 12 bases. The V and J ends lost 4 bases and 7 bases, in that order; junction bases with no gene match: 5. The CDR3 runs to 15 residues. Germline CDR1 reads MDHEN; CDR2 reads SYDVKM. The CDR3 nucleotides read TGTGCCAGCAGTTACAGGGGACTAGCGGGTAACATTCAGTACTTC. Amino acid sequence: CASSYRGLAGNIQYF.

This clone was detected a few times. The chain uses TRBV7-2 and TRBJ2-3; the D gene is possibly TRBD2 (7 bases). Germline CDR1 SGHTA, CDR2 FQGNSA. V lost 2 bases to trimming and J lost 2 bases, with 17 bases between them. This CDR3 contains 17 residues. CDR3 amino acids: CASSLMMTGGLTDTQYF. In DNA, the CDR3 is TGTGCCAGCAGCTTAATGATGACGGGGGGCCTCACAGATACGCAGTATTTT. The full variable domain, its missing parts supplied by reference TRBV7-2 and TRBJ2-3, is GAGVSQSPSNKVTEKGKDVELRCDPISGHTALYWYRQSLGQGLEFLIYFQGNSAPDKSGLPSDRFSAERTGGSVSTLTIQRTQQEDSAVYLCASSLMMTGGLTDTQYFGPGTRLTVL.

This clone was recorded a few times. This rearrangement joins TRBV20-1 to TRBJ2-3; D possibly corresponds to TRBD1 (5 bases). This CDR3 is built from 11 residues. Trimming took 4 bases from V and 7 from J, leaving 9 bases between them. Looked up from germline, CDR1 is DFQATT and CDR2 is SNEGSKA (reference sequence). The CDR3 DNA reads as TGCAGTGCTACAGGGATTTATACGCAGTATTTT. This translates into CSATGIYTQYF.

This chain connects TRBV9 to TRBJ2-3, with D possibly TRBD2 on 6 matching bases. Germline V gene lookup returns CDR1 SGDLS and CDR2 YYNGEE. The CDR3 covers 17 residues. V was pared by 0 bases and J by 1 base, with 15 bases between. This CDR3 is CASSVATAGLGTDTQYF. The CDR3, as DNA: TGTGCCAGCAGCGTAGCTACGGCGGGATTGGGCACAGATACGCAGTATTTT.

This sequence joins TRBV10-3 and TRBJ1-2; weak D call: TRBD1 (5 bases). This CDR3 has 14 amino acids. V lost 0 bases and J lost 7, with 12 bases in between. The V gene's germline CDR1 is ENHRY and CDR2 SYGVKD. CDR3 bases: TGTGCCATCAGTGAGTCGAGGGGAGGAGGTGGCTACACCTTC. It encodes CAISESRGGGGYTF.

The genes are TRBV7-2 and TRBJ2-1; D possibly uses TRBD1 or TRBD2 (6 bases each). This CDR3 is built from 17 residues. Germline CDR1 is SGHTA and CDR2 is FQGNSA. Trimming took 4 bases from V and 4 from J, leaving 20 bases between them. The CDR3 nucleotides are TGTGCCAGCAGCTCCCTTAAGTGGGGGGCTTTGTACAATGAGCAGTTCTTC. This encodes CASSSLKWGALYNEQFF.

A few counts support this clone. The rearrangement uses TRBV6-1 and TRBJ2-4; no firm D call. Germline loops: CDR1 MNHNS, CDR2 SASEGT. Deletions cut 4 bases from V and 6 bases from J, with 13 bases between. This CDR3 spans 14 amino acids. The CDR3 region is CASSVQRFGNIQYF. For the CDR3, the DNA is TGTGCCAGCAGTGTACAGCGATTTGGAAACATTCAGTACTTC.

This clone has more than one count but fewer than ten. The rearrangement links TRBV7-2 to TRBJ2-5; D is unclear. The CDR3 is made up of 12 amino acids. CDR1 SGHTA and CDR2 FQGNSA come from the germline V gene. Trimming removed 5 bases at V and 6 bases at J, with 10 bases between. CDR3 sequence: CASSPTPQTQYF. Here the CDR3 DNA reads TGTGCCAGCAGCCCTACCCCCCAGACCCAGTACTTC.

This clone was counted only a few times. The genes are TRBV7-9 and TRBJ2-7, with a tentative D call TRBD2 (6 bases). From germline, CDR1 is SEHNR and CDR2 FQNEAQ (reference sequence). This CDR3 is 12 amino acids long. V was pared by 10 bases and J by 8 bases, with 18 bases between. Here the CDR3 reads CATSPHGLQQYF. In DNA, the CDR3 is TGTGCCACCTCTCCTCATGGACTACAGCAGTACTTC. Full variable domain (missing parts from reference TRBV7-9 and TRBJ2-7): DTGVSQNPRHKITKRGQNVTFRCDPISEHNRLYWYRQTLGQGPEFLTYFQNEAQLEKSRLLSDRFSAERPKGSFSTLEIQRTEQGDSAMYLCATSPHGLQQYFGPGTRLTVT.

V usage is TRBV7-8 and J usage is TRBJ1-6, with D tentatively TRBD1 (5 bases). The CDR3 consists of 16 residues. CDR1 is SGHVS, CDR2 FQNEAQ, per germline. Between the trimmed V and J ends, which lost 2 bases and 0 bases, there was a span of 8 bases. CDR3 protein: CASSLSGASYNSPLHF. The DNA for the CDR3 is TGTGCCAGCAGCTTATCCGGGGCCTCCTATAATTCACCCCTCCACTTT. Variable domain in full (rest from reference TRBV7-8 and TRBJ1-6): GAGVSQSPRYKVAKRGQDVALRCDPISGHVSLFWYQQALGQGPEFLTYFQNEAQLDKSGLPSDRFFAERPEGSVSTLKIQRTQQEDSAVYLCASSLSGASYNSPLHFGNGTRLTVT.

The chain combines TRBV2 with TRBJ2-1; D ambiguous. The CDR3 has 11 amino acids. Trimming stripped 5 bases from V and 7 bases from J, with 6 bases between. Germline V CDR1 and CDR2: SNHLY, FYNNEI. The CDR3 region is CASSLGNEQFF. DNA of the CDR3: TGTGCCAGCAGTCTAGGAAATGAGCAGTTCTTC.

The chain uses TRBV11-2 and TRBJ2-5; perhaps TRBD1 as D (5 bases). V dropped 6 bases and J dropped 9 bases, with 20 bases sitting between them. Looked up from germline, CDR1 is SGHAT and CDR2 is FQNNGV. This CDR3 is 14 amino acids long. The CDR3 nucleotides are TGTGCCAGCAGTTTTACGAACCAGGGTATGGCCCAGTACTTC. Translation gives CASSFTNQGMAQYF.